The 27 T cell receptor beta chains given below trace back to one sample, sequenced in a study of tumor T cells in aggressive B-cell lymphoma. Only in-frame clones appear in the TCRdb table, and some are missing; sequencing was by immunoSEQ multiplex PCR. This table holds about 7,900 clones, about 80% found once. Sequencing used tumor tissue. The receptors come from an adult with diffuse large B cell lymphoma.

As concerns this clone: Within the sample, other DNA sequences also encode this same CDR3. The CDR3 DNA follows: TGTGCCAGTAGTATCGGGACTAGCGGGGCTTACAATGAGCAGTTCTTC. Amino acids: CASSIGTSGAYNEQFF. The chain recombines TRBV19 with TRBJ2-1, with 13 bases identical to TRBD2. Germline CDR1 LNHDA, CDR2 SQIVND (reference sequence). This CDR3 contains 16 residues. The V and J ends lost 3 bases and 4 bases, in that order; junction bases with no gene match: 3.

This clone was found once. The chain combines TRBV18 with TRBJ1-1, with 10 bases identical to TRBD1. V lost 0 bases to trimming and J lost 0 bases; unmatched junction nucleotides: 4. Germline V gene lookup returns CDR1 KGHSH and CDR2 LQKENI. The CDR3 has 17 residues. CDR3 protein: CASSPPDRGLMNTEAFF. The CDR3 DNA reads TGTGCCAGCTCACCACCCGACAGGGGGCTCATGAACACTGAAGCTTTCTTT.

The CDR3: CASSPWTSGYNEQFF. In nucleotides, the CDR3 is TGTGCCAGCAGCCCCTGGACTAGCGGGTACAATGAGCAGTTCTTC. The chain recombines TRBV7-3 with TRBJ2-1, with 11 bases matching TRBD2. The CDR3 sequence is 15 residues long. Trimming at V came to 5 bases and at J to 4 bases, leaving 4 bases not matched to a gene. Germline-derived CDR1 and CDR2 are SGHTA and FQGTGA.

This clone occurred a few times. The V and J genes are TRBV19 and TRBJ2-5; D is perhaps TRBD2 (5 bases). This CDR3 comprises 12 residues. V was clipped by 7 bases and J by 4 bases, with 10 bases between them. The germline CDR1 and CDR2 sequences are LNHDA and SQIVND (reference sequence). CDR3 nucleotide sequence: TGTGCCAGTACCGCGGCGGGAGAGACCCAGTACTTC. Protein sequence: CASTAAGETQYF.

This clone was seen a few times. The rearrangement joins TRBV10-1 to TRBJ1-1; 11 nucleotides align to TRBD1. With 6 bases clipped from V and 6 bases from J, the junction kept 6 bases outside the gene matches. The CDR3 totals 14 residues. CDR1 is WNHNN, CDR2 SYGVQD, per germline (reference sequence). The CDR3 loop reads CASRATGQGAEAFF. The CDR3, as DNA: TGCGCCAGCAGGGCTACGGGACAGGGGGCTGAAGCTTTCTTT.

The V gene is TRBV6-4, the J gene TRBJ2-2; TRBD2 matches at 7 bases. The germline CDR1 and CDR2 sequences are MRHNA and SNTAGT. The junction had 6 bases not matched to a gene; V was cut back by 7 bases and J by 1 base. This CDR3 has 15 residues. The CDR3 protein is CASKRASGNTGELFF. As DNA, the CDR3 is TGTGCCAGCAAGAGGGCTAGCGGGAACACCGGGGAGCTGTTTTTT.

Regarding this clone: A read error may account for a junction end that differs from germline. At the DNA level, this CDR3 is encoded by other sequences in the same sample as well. As DNA, the CDR3 is TGTGCCAGCAGCTGGCCGGTACCGGGACAGATTAGCTCCTACGAGCAGTACTTT. Its protein is CASSWPVPGQISSYEQYF. This chain uses TRBV7-4 with TRBJ2-7, with TRBD1 matching over 7 bases. The CDR3 loop spans 18 amino acids. The germline gives CDR1 SGHVT, CDR2 SQSDAQ. Using reference TRBV7-4 and TRBJ2-7 for the parts outside the CDR3, the full variable domain is GAGVSQSPRYKVAKRGRDVALRCDSISGHVTLYWYRQTLGQGSEVLTYSQSDAQRDKSGRPSGRFSAERPERSVSTLKIQRTEQGDSAVYLCASSWPVPGQISSYEQYFGPGTRLTVT.

CDR3 in amino acids: CASSIGKWGRGLADTQYF. Here the CDR3 DNA reads TGTGCCAGTAGTATAGGGAAGTGGGGCAGGGGGCTGGCAGATACGCAGTATTTT. The rearrangement joins TRBV19 to TRBJ2-3; 8 positions match TRBD1. Germline V gene lookup returns CDR1 LNHDA and CDR2 SQIVND (reference sequence). The CDR3 loop spans 18 amino acids. V trimming: 1 base; J trimming: 4 bases; junction bases outside the gene matches: 13.

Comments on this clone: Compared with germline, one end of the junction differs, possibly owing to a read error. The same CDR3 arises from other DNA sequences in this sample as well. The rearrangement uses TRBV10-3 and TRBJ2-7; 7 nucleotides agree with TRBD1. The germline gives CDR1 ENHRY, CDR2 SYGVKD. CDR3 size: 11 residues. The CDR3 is CAIRETGQQYF. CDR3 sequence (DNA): TGTGCCATCAGGGAGACAGGGCAGCAATACTTC.

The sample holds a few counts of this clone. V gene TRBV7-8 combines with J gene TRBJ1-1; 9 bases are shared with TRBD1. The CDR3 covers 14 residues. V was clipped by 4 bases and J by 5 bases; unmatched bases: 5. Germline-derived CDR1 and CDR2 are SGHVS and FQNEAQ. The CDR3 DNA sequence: TGTGCCAGCAGCTCGGGACAGGGATGGACTGAAGCTTTCTTT. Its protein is CASSSGQGWTEAFF.

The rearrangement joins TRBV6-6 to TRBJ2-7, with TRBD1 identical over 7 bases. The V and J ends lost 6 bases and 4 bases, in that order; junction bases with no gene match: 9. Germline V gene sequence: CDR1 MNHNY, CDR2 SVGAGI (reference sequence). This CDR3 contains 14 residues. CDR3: CASRPGTETYEQYF. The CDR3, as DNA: TGTGCCAGCAGGCCCGGGACAGAGACGTACGAGCAGTACTTC.

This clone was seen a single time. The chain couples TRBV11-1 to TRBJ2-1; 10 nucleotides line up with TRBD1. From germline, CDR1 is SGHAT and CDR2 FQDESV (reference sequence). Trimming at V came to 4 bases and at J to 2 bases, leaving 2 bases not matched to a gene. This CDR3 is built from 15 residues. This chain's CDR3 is CASSWGTGAYNEQFF. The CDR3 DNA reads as TGTGCCAGCAGCTGGGGGACAGGGGCCTACAATGAGCAGTTCTTC.

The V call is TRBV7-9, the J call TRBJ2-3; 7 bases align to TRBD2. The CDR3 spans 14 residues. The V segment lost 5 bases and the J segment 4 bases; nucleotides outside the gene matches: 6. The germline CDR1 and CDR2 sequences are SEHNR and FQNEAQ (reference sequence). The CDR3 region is CASSPGLGADTQYF. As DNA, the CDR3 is TGTGCCAGCAGCCCCGGACTAGGGGCAGATACGCAGTATTTT.

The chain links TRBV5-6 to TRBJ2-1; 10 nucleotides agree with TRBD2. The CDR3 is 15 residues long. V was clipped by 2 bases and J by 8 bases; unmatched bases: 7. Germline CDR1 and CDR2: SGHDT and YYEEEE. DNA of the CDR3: TGTGCCAGCAGCTTAGGACTAGCGGACCTCTATGAGCAGTTCTTC. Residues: CASSLGLADLYEQFF.

Here the CDR3 DNA reads TGTGCCAGCAGCCGTAGAGGGCTAGCGGGAGGGGGGGACAATGAGCAGTTCTTC. Its protein product is CASSRRGLAGGGDNEQFF. The chain couples TRBV9 to TRBJ2-1; 12 nucleotides match TRBD2. The ends lost 4 bases at V and 5 bases at J; junction bases unmatched: 13. Germline V lookup: CDR1 SGDLS, CDR2 YYNGEE. There are 18 residues in the CDR3.

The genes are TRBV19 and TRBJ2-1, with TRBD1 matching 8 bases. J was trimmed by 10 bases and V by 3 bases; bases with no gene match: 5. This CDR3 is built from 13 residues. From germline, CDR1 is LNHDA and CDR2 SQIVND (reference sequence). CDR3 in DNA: TGTGCCAGTAGTATCCTACAGGGGGGAGAGCAGTTCTTC. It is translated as CASSILQGGEQFF.

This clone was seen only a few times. The CDR3 sequence is CAIGPGADGANVLTF. In nucleotides, the CDR3 is TGTGCCATCGGGCCAGGGGCTGATGGGGCCAACGTCCTGACTTTC. The chain employs TRBV10-3 and TRBJ2-6, with D tentatively TRBD1 (6 bases). V was clipped by 8 bases and J by 3 bases, with 14 bases between them. CDR1 is ENHRY and CDR2 is SYGVKD in the germline V gene. The CDR3 has 15 residues.

The DNA for the CDR3 is TGTGCCAGTAGTACCGGAGGGCCCTGGAATCAGCCCCAGCATTTT. Encoded protein: CASSTGGPWNQPQHF. V and J are TRBV19 and TRBJ1-5; D not certain. Germline V gene sequence: CDR1 LNHDA, CDR2 SQIVND (reference sequence). The CDR3 spans 15 residues. Deletions cut 4 bases from V and 4 bases from J, with 14 bases between. The whole variable domain, remainder taken from reference TRBV19 and TRBJ1-5, is DGGITQSPKYLFRKEGQNVTLSCEQNLNHDAMYWYRQDPGQGLRLIYYSQIVNDFQKGDIAEGYSVSREKKESFPLTVTSAQKNPTAFYLCASSTGGPWNQPQHFGDGTRLSIL.

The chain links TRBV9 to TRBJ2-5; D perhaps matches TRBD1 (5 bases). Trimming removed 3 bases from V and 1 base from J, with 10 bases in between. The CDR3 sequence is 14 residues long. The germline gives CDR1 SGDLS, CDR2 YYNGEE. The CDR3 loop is CASSAPTGQETQYF. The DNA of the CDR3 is TGTGCCAGCAGCGCCCCAACAGGCCAAGAGACCCAGTACTTC.

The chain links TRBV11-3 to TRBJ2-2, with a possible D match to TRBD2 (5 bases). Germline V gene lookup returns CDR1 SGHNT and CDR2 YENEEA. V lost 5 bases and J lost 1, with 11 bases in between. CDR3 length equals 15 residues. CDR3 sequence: CASSRGLRNTGELFF. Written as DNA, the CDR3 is TGTGCCAGCAGCCGCGGACTCCGGAACACCGGGGAGCTGTTTTTT.

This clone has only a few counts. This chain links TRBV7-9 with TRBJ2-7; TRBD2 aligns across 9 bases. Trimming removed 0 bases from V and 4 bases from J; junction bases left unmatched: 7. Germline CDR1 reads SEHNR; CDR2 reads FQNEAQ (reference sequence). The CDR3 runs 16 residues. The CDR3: CASSLASGLAYYEQYF. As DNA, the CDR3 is TGTGCCAGCAGCTTAGCTTCGGGACTAGCCTATTACGAGCAGTACTTC.

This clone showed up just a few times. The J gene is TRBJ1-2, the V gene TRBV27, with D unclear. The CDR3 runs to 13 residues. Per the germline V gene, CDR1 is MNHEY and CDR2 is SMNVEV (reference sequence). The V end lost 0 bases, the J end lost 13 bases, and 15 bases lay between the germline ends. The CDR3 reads CASSLSYEGSTTF. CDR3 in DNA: TGTGCCAGCAGTTTATCCTACGAGGGATCGACCACCTTC.

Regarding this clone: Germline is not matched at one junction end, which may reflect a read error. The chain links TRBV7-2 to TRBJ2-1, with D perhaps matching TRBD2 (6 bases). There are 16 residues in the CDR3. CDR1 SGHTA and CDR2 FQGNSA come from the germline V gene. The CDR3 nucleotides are TGTGCTAGCAGCCTATTGTTAGGAGGGGCCAACAATGAGCAGTTCTTC. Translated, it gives CASSLLLGGANNEQFF.

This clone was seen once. CDR3 nucleotides: TGTGCCAGCAGCTTATCCCTCCGGAACACTGAAGCTTTCTTT. Protein product: CASSLSLRNTEAFF. The chain carries TRBV7-2 and TRBJ1-1, with unresolved D. Trimming took off 2 bases at V and 1 base at J, with 8 bases between the two ends. The CDR3 covers 14 residues. Germline-derived CDR1 and CDR2 are SGHTA and FQGNSA.

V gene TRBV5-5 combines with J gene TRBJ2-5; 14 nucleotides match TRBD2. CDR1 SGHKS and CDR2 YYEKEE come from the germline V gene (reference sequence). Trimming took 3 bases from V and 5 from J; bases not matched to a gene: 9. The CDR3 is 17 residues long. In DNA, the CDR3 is TGTGCCAGCAGCTGGCCGGGACTAGCGGGAGATAGGGAGACCCAGTACTTC. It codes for CASSWPGLAGDRETQYF.

CDR3 in amino acids: CASKRQGAVEETQYF. DNA of the CDR3: TGTGCCAGCAAGAGACAGGGGGCGGTGGAAGAGACCCAGTACTTC. This sequence joins TRBV28 and TRBJ2-5; 10 bases fit TRBD1. Germline lookup yields CDR1 MDHEN and CDR2 SYDVKM. With 7 bases clipped from V and 3 bases from J, the junction kept 8 bases outside the gene matches. The CDR3 sequence is 15 residues long. The variable domain in full, completed from reference TRBV28 and TRBJ2-5, reads DVKVTQSSRYLVKRTGEKVFLECVQDMDHENMFWYRQDPGLGLRLIYFSYDVKMKEKGDIPEGYSVSREKKERFSLILESASTNQTSMYLCASKRQGAVEETQYFGPGTRLLVL.

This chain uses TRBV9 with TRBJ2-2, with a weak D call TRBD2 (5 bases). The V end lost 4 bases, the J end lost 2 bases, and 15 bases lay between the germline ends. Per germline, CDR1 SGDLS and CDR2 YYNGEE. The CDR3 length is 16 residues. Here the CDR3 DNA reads TGTGCCAGCAGCTCCTACCGACTACTTAACACCGGGGAGCTGTTTTTT. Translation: CASSSYRLLNTGELFF.